This T cell receptor (beta chain) was sequenced in a study of cytomegalovirus exposure and HLA in healthy donors. Study-level results: High sensitivity and specificity were reportedly achieved when the classifier diagnosed cytomegalovirus status. It was 164 TCR beta chains that were listed as cytomegalovirus-associated. Differences between HLA loci emerged in a later analysis of TCR association rates, with DRB1 most and HLA-C fewest.

This cohort consisted of healthy bone marrow donors. A note on this clone: Its antigen is currently unknown.

PCR employed 60 Vbeta and 13 Jbeta primers. The table came from immunoSEQ multiplex PCR; TCRdb's copy has only in-frame clones and leaves some out. This repertoire shows about 150,000 clones, 60% to 85% found once; its top ten account for approximately 13%. The sequence was obtained from a man aged 40-55 years in good health and CMV-seropositive. The sequenced sample consisted of PBMCs.

CDR3: CASSMRDEQYF. CDR3 in DNA: TGTGCCAGTAGTATGAGGGACGAGCAGTACTTC. The V gene is TRBV19, the J gene TRBJ2-7, with D possibly matching TRBD2 (5 bases). This CDR3 is 11 amino acids long. Trimming stripped 3 bases from V and 5 bases from J, with 5 bases between. CDR1 is LNHDA, CDR2 SQIVND, per germline (reference sequence).